This record concerns one T cell receptor (beta chain) sequence. Its target is unknown. These data originate in a study of chemoradiotherapy in HPV16-positive cancers. Study-wide results and caveats: For HPV16-positive patients, expanding HPV-responsive T cells associated with longer recurrence-free survival.

The germline gives CDR1 SGDLS, CDR2 YYNGEE. V was clipped by 5 bases and J by 4 bases, with 12 bases between them. The CDR3 has 14 residues. The table came from immunoSEQ multiplex PCR; TCRdb's copy has only in-frame clones and leaves some out. The data contain 6,000 to 9,500 clones, less than 85% of them singletons. This chain connects TRBV9 to TRBJ1-4, with D possibly being TRBD1 (5 bases). The sequencing used tumor tissue, collected from a patient who underwent chemoradiotherapy. This sequence was found in a human donor with HPV-associated anogenital cancer. The CDR3 DNA reads TGTGCCAGCAGTTCTGGGGGGGGTAATGAAAAACTGTTTTTT. Translating gives CASSSGGGNEKLFF.